The TCR beta chain under discussion was sequenced for a study of T cell repertoires in cytomegalovirus infection. Study-level background: Used in the study were CMV epitopes, some recently identified and HLA-C-restricted, others well-studied and HLA-B-restricted. It was the public TCR beta signatures that indicated both CMV infection and matching HLA type.

Study conclusions and caveats: Dominating the ex vivo response were HLA-C-restricted CMV-specific TCR beta clonotypes. The study identified carriers of CMV plus the relevant HLA from cumulative public TCR beta family frequency.

The CDR3 is 13 amino acids. V shed 6 bases and J shed 1 base, with 8 bases lying between them. Germline assignment: CDR1 LGHNT and CDR2 FRNRAP. On this clonotype: Its target is not known.

TCRdb reprocessed the reads with MiXCR, giving one entry per CDR3 protein. The sample includes around 710,000 distinct CDR3 sequences, under 35% of them seen just once. The rearrangement links TRBV12-5 to TRBJ2-3; D is uncertain. Sequenced here: cultured CD8+ T cells from PBMCs, sampled from culture after CMV antigen stimulation. The clonotype comes from a human donor in good health (CMV status not recorded). Some clones in this sample may be carry-over from other donors' samples. The CDR3 spells CASGSTGTDTQYF. CDR3 nucleotide sequence: TGTGCTAGTGGATCGACTGGCACAGATACGCAGTATTTT.